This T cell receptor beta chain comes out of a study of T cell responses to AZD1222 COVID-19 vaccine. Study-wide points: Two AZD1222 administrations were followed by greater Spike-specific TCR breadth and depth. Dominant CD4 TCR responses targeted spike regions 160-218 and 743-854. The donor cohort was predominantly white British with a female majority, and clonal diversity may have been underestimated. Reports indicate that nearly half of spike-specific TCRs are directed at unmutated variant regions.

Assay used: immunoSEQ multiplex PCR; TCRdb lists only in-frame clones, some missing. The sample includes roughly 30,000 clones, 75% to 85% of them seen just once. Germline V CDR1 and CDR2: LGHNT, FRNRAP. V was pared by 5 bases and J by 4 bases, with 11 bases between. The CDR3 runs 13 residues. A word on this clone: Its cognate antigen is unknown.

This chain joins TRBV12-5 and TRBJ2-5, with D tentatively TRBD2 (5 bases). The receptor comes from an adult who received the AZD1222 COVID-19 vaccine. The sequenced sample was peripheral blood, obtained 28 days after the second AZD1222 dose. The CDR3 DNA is TGTGCTAGTGGTCTTCGGGGTTCAGAGACCCAGTACTTC. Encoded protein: CASGLRGSETQYF.